Each of the 6 T cell receptor beta chains below was sequenced from the same sample in a study of shared clonotypes between healthy human individuals. Only in-frame clones appear in the TCRdb table, and some are missing; sequencing was by immunoSEQ multiplex PCR. The sample has hundreds of thousands of clones; approximately 97% are singletons. Selected positively for CCR7 and CD45RO-negative, naive CD8 cells excluded terminally differentiated effector memory CD45RA+ cells. Sequenced input: naive CD8+ T cells sorted from blood. Receptor source: a man aged 30 to 45 in good health.

This chain uses TRBV7-9 with TRBJ2-1, with D tentatively TRBD1 or TRBD2 (5 bases each). CDR3 size: 15 residues. Germline values: CDR1 SEHNR, CDR2 FQNEAQ (reference sequence). Trimming cost V 4 bases and J 4 bases, with 14 bases left between them. CDR3 amino acids: CASSSTSRGYNEQFF. In DNA, the CDR3 is TGTGCCAGCAGCTCCACTAGTAGGGGTTACAATGAGCAGTTCTTC. Full variable domain (missing parts from reference TRBV7-9 and TRBJ2-1): DTGVSQNPRHKITKRGQNVTFRCDPISEHNRLYWYRQTLGQGPEFLTYFQNEAQLEKSRLLSDRFSAERPKGSFSTLEIQRTEQGDSAMYLCASSSTSRGYNEQFFGPGTRLTVL.

V is TRBV27 and J is TRBJ1-3; D unclear. V lost 6 bases, J lost 4 bases, and 13 bases lay in between. In germline, CDR1 is MNHEY, CDR2 SMNVEV (reference sequence). This CDR3 is built from 14 residues. CDR3 residues: CASSLLPFGNTIYF. In nucleotides, the CDR3 is TGTGCCAGCAGCCTTTTACCTTTCGGAAACACCATATATTTT.

This clone appeared once. The V call is TRBV14, the J call TRBJ2-1; 11 nucleotides align to TRBD2. In germline, CDR1 is SGHDN, CDR2 FVKESK. The ends lost 0 bases at V and 6 bases at J; junction bases unmatched: 10. This CDR3 spans 18 amino acids. CDR3 sequence (DNA): TGTGCCAGCAGCCAAGATGTCGGGTCCCTAGCGGGAGGCAATGAGCAGTTCTTC. Its translation is CASSQDVGSLAGGNEQFF.

V is TRBV5-4 and J is TRBJ2-2; 10 nucleotides agree with TRBD2. The CDR3 is 17 residues long. V trimming: 6 bases; J trimming: 2 bases; junction bases outside the gene matches: 10. Germline CDR1 is SGHNT and CDR2 is YYREEE (reference sequence). DNA for the CDR3: TGTGCCAGCACCTGGTGGCTAGCGGGAGTTAACACCGGGGAGCTGTTTTTT. This translates into CASTWWLAGVNTGELFF. Combining the CDR3 with reference TRBV5-4 and TRBJ2-2 gives the whole variable domain ETGVTQSPTHLIKTRGQQVTLRCSSQSGHNTVSWYQQALGQGPQFIFQYYREEENGRGNFPPRFSGLQFPNYSSELNVNALELDDSALYLCASTWWLAGVNTGELFFGEGSRLTVL.

The chain uses TRBV9 and TRBJ2-7, with 7 bases aligning to TRBD2. CDR1 is SGDLS and CDR2 is YYNGEE in the germline V gene. The CDR3 is 13 residues long. The ends lost 3 bases at V and 5 bases at J; junction bases unmatched: 5. This CDR3 is CASSGRDYHEQYF. CDR3 bases: TGTGCCAGCAGCGGGAGGGACTACCACGAGCAGTACTTC.

The chain has TRBV7-8 and TRBJ2-1; perhaps TRBD2 as D (5 bases). Trimming shortened V by 2 bases and J by 2 bases, and 16 bases separated the two germline ends. Germline V lookup: CDR1 SGHVS, CDR2 FQNEAQ. This CDR3 comprises 17 residues. The CDR3 bases are TGTGCCAGCAGCTTATTTGTCCGGGGAAGCACCTACAATGAGCAGTTCTTC. It specifies CASSLFVRGSTYNEQFF.